This T cell receptor beta chain emerged from a study of T-cell memory formation after mild COVID-19. Across the whole study: Most TCR clusters belonged to a single donor. Regarding the study as a whole: In pre-infection memory, a portion of responding clones appeared, which suggested that cross-reactive memory joined. Contracting CD4+ clones lay largely in CM and EM, with CD8+ ones residing in EMRA.

The table lists this clonotype with many counts. What it binds is unknown. TCRdb re-called the 5' RACE reads with MiXCR, one entry per CDR3 protein. The sample gives around 310,000 distinct CDR3 sequences, roughly an eighth of which show up once; 20% to 25% is in the top ten. The V gene lost 1 base and the J gene lost 3 bases, with 11 bases spanning the gap. The CDR3 sequence is 15 residues long. Per germline, CDR1 LGHNA and CDR2 YNFKEQ. V gene TRBV4-2 combines with J gene TRBJ2-3; possible D gene TRBD1, 6 bases. The sequencing sample was made of PBMCs or a T cell subset sorted from them (not recorded which). The clonotype was recovered from a man between 18 and 29 years old who had mild COVID-19 (a few samples of this study predate the infection). Cell type and time point are not known. In DNA form, the CDR3 reads TGTGCCAGCAGCCAAGGGGCCCAGGGGACAGATACGCAGTATTTT. This translates into CASSQGAQGTDTQYF.